The 26 T cell receptor beta chains in this list originate from one sample, sequenced in a study of Graves' ophthalmopathy and Graves' hyperthyroidism. The study amplified TCR beta CDR3 regions using RNA transcripts. Second-round multiplex PCR followed a first-round RT-PCR using HTBI primers. A single record per CDR3 protein comes from TCRdb applying MiXCR to the multiplex PCR reads. The sample gives about 640,000 distinct CDR3 sequences, over 40% of which show up once; more than 2.5% is in the top ten. The sample consisted of peripheral blood. The receptors were sampled from an adult man with Graves' ophthalmopathy.

The V and J genes are TRBV19 and TRBJ2-5, with D maybe TRBD1 (6 bases). The CDR3 has 15 amino acids. The germline V and J ends were trimmed by 7 bases and 2 bases, with 17 bases remaining between them. CDR1 and CDR2 (germline): LNHDA, SQIVND (reference sequence). The CDR3 sequence: CASKDRTPKQETQYF. The CDR3 region has the DNA TGTGCCAGTAAGGACAGAACGCCCAAACAAGAGACCCAGTACTTC.

As regards this clonotype: One junction end does not reproduce the germline sequence, and a read error may be involved. The chain is built from TRBV2 and TRBJ2-6, with TRBD1 as a possible D gene (5 bases). The CDR3 is made up of 16 amino acids. The germline V gene encodes CDR1 SNHLY and CDR2 FYNNEI. CDR3 amino acids: CASSARRTSGANVPTF. CDR3 coding DNA: TGTGCCAGCAGTGCTAGAAGGACGTCTGGGGCCAACGTCCCGACTTTC.

The sample holds many counts of this clonotype. A junction boundary mismatches the germline segment, possibly from a read error. V is TRBV2 and J is TRBJ2-5; D perhaps matches TRBD1 (5 bases). The germline V gene encodes CDR1 SNHLY and CDR2 FYNNEI. The CDR3 consists of 13 residues. Written as DNA, the CDR3 is TGTGCCAGCAGAGAAGGGGCCCAAGAGACCCAGTACTTC. The encoded protein is CASREGAQETQYF.

This clonotype has ten or more counts. The chain is built from TRBV10-2 and TRBJ2-7; D gene uncertain. The CDR3 sequence is 12 residues long. Trimming took off 6 bases at V and 2 bases at J, with 8 bases between the two ends. Germline CDR1 reads WSHSY; CDR2 reads SAAADI. The DNA of the CDR3 is TGCGCCAGCAGGGCGAGTACCTACGAGCAGTACTTC. It specifies CASRASTYEQYF.

On this clonotype itself: This sequence may be a read error, since a much larger clone differs from it by one base. The chain joins TRBV7-8 to TRBJ1-1; 7 bases are a match to TRBD1. Germline loops: CDR1 SGHVS, CDR2 FQNEAQ. The CDR3 is made up of 15 amino acids. CDR3 amino acids: CASSRDRDRDTEAFF. CDR3 sequence (DNA): TGCGCCAGCAGCCGAGATCGGGACAGAGACACTGAAGCTTTCTTT.

The rearrangement joins TRBV20-1 to TRBJ2-2; 8 positions match TRBD2. J lost 0 bases, V lost 4 bases, and 7 bases had no gene match. This CDR3 has 16 amino acids. Germline V CDR1 and CDR2: DFQATT, SNEGSKA (reference sequence). CDR3 sequence: CSAKQAGAPNTGELFF. DNA of the CDR3: TGCAGTGCTAAACAAGCGGGAGCTCCGAACACCGGGGAGCTGTTTTTT.

In its sample, this clonotype was seen many times. J is TRBJ1-2 and V is TRBV20-1; tentative D call: TRBD1 (5 bases). The CDR3 runs to 14 residues. Germline loops: CDR1 DFQATT, CDR2 SNEGSKA (reference sequence). Trimming removed 3 bases from V and 1 base from J, with 12 bases in between. CDR3 residues: CSASSRDRNYGYTF. CDR3 DNA: TGCAGTGCTAGTAGCAGGGACCGTAACTATGGCTACACCTTC.

This clonotype appeared many times. V gene TRBV6-6 combines with J gene TRBJ2-5, with D perhaps TRBD2 (7 bases). This CDR3 is built from 15 residues. The V gene's germline CDR1 is MNHNY and CDR2 SVGAGI (reference sequence). V lost 5 bases and J lost 5, with 18 bases in between. This chain's CDR3 is CASSRAGARFETQYF. The CDR3 DNA sequence: TGTGCCAGCAGTAGGGCGGGGGCGCGGTTCGAGACCCAGTACTTC.

This clonotype was counted many times. This chain links TRBV14 with TRBJ1-5; TRBD1 matches 7 bases. Germline V CDR1 and CDR2: SGHDN, FVKESK. The CDR3 runs 14 residues. Trimming removed 6 bases from V and 7 bases from J; junction bases left unmatched: 9. The CDR3 protein is CASSLTGEGQPQHF. The CDR3 DNA follows: TGTGCCAGCAGTCTTACAGGGGAAGGACAGCCCCAGCATTTT.

About this clonotype itself: A much bigger clone sits one base away, suggesting this may be a read error. This is likely a read error, given that the CDR3 carries no conserved phenylalanine or tryptophan at its end. This chain links TRBV5-1 with TRBJ1-1; no firm D call. There are 14 residues in the CDR3. Germline CDR1 reads SGHRS; CDR2 reads YFSETQ. Deletions cut 0 bases from V and 4 bases from J, with 10 bases between. The DNA of the CDR3 is TGCGCCAGCAGCTTGGCCGTCGAAGGCACTGAAGCTTTCCTT. Protein product: CASSLAVEGTEAFL.

The chain recombines TRBV24-1 with TRBJ2-2; the D call may be TRBD1 or TRBD2 (5 bases each). There are 12 residues in the CDR3. Per germline, CDR1 KGHDR and CDR2 SFDVKD. V gave up 4 bases and J gave up 11 bases, with 10 bases separating them. In nucleotides, the CDR3 is TGTGCCACCAGTGAGGGACCATACGAGCTGTTTTTT. Amino acids: CATSEGPYELFF.

This rearrangement joins TRBV9 to TRBJ1-3, with 7 positions matching TRBD1. Trimming removed 0 bases from V and 0 bases from J; junction bases left unmatched: 9. The length of the CDR3 is 18 residues. From germline, CDR1 is SGDLS and CDR2 YYNGEE. The CDR3 loop is CASSVERDSQNSGNTIYF. CDR3 DNA sequence: TGTGCCAGCAGCGTAGAGAGGGACAGCCAGAACTCTGGAAACACCATATATTTT.

The J gene is TRBJ2-2, the V gene TRBV29-1; 10 nucleotides line up with TRBD2. The germline gives CDR1 SQVTM, CDR2 ANQGSEA. Losses at the gene ends were 4 bases for V and 5 bases for J; bases not matched to a gene: 7. The CDR3 loop spans 15 amino acids. The CDR3 reads CSVGTSGAGTGELFF. Here the CDR3 DNA reads TGCAGCGTTGGGACTAGCGGCGCGGGGACCGGGGAGCTGTTTTTT.

This clonotype was observed many times. V and J are TRBV10-2 and TRBJ1-3, with D possibly being TRBD1 (5 bases). Germline V gene lookup returns CDR1 WSHSY and CDR2 SAAADI. The length of the CDR3 is 15 residues. V lost 4 bases, J lost 1 base, and 11 bases lay in between. CDR3 sequence (DNA): TGCGCCAGCAGTGGGGGGGGGATTTCTGGAAACACCATATATTTT. The encoded protein is CASSGGGISGNTIYF.

The gene calls are TRBV4-1 and TRBJ2-6; D remains unclear. The CDR3 loop spans 16 amino acids. Trimming cost V 0 bases and J 2 bases, with 8 bases left between them. CDR1 MGHRA and CDR2 YSYEKL come from the germline V gene. CDR3 in DNA: TGCGCCAGCAGCCAAGATTCCATGGCTGGGGCCAACGTCCTGACTTTC. The encoded protein is CASSQDSMAGANVLTF.

The rearrangement uses TRBV7-9 and TRBJ2-1, with D hard to call. The CDR3 spans 13 residues. CDR1 and CDR2 (germline): SEHNR, FQNEAQ (reference sequence). V was pared by 5 bases and J by 15 bases, with 20 bases between. The CDR3: CASSPDGPLQPFF. The CDR3 DNA reads TGTGCCAGCAGCCCCGACGGTCCACTGCAGCCGTTCTTC.

The table lists this clonotype with many counts. The chain combines TRBV12-3 or TRBV12-4 with TRBJ1-1, with D perhaps matching TRBD1 (5 bases). V was cut by 7 bases and J by 3 bases, with 12 bases left in between. The CDR3 contains 13 residues. For the CDR3, the DNA is TGTGCCAGCACCATAGGGGACTACACTGAAGCTTTCTTT. Encoded protein: CASTIGDYTEAFF.

This clonotype was found a few times. The V gene is TRBV25-1, the J gene TRBJ1-2; possibly TRBD1 for D (5 bases). CDR3 length equals 12 residues. Germline assignment: CDR1 MGHDK and CDR2 SYGVNS. CDR3 in amino acids: CASGRAREGYTF. CDR3 sequence (DNA): TGTGCTAGCGGCAGGGCAAGGGAGGGCTACACCTTC.

This clonotype appeared a few times. The chain has TRBV19 and TRBJ1-5, with 10 positions matching TRBD1. The CDR3 contains 15 residues. The ends lost 3 bases at V and 6 bases at J; junction bases unmatched: 5. Germline CDR1 LNHDA, CDR2 SQIVND (reference sequence). The chain's CDR3 is CASSISRTGGQPQHF. For the CDR3, the DNA is TGTGCCAGTAGTATTTCCAGGACAGGGGGTCAGCCCCAGCATTTT.

This clonotype was observed a few times. This chain connects TRBV5-1 to TRBJ2-2, with a tentative D call TRBD1 (6 bases). The V end lost 3 bases, the J end lost 1 base, and 7 bases lay between the germline ends. CDR1 SGHRS and CDR2 YFSETQ come from the germline V gene. The CDR3 runs to 14 residues. The CDR3 DNA reads TGCGCCAGCAGCTACAGGGTGAACACCGGGGAGCTGTTTTTT. Encoded protein: CASSYRVNTGELFF.

J is TRBJ1-2 and V is TRBV4-2, with D hard to call. In germline, CDR1 is LGHNA, CDR2 YNFKEQ. Trimming removed 1 base from V and 0 bases from J, with 9 bases in between. CDR3 size: 15 residues. CDR3 sequence (DNA): TGTGCCAGCAGCCAAGTGTTGCAGTCTAACTATGGCTACACCTTC. Translated: CASSQVLQSNYGYTF.

This clonotype was found many times. V gene TRBV15 combines with J gene TRBJ2-5; a weak D match, TRBD2 (6 bases). Germline CDR1 and CDR2: LNHNV and YYDKDF (reference sequence). Trimming removed 0 bases from V and 7 bases from J, with 15 bases in between. The CDR3 consists of 15 residues. The CDR3: CATSRDPVLGGTQYF. The CDR3 DNA follows: TGTGCCACCAGCAGAGATCCGGTCCTGGGAGGGACCCAGTACTTC. Drawing the rest from reference TRBV15 and TRBJ2-5, the complete variable domain is DAMVIQNPRYQVTQFGKPVTLSCSQTLNHNVMYWYQQKSSQAPKLLFHYYDKDFNNEADTPDNFQSRRPNTSFCFLDIRSPGLGDTAMYLCATSRDPVLGGTQYFGPGTRLLVL.

On this clonotype: A read error may produce the germline difference seen at one junction end. The gene calls are TRBV7-2 and TRBJ2-2; D is tentatively TRBD1 or TRBD2 (5 bases each). Per germline, CDR1 SGHTA and CDR2 FQGNSA. The CDR3 covers 18 residues. The CDR3 DNA reads as TGTGCCAGCAGCCAGAGGGGTAGGACACACCTAAACACCGGGGAGCTGCTTTTT. As protein: CASSQRGRTHLNTGELLF.

On this clonotype itself: This is likely a read error, given that the CDR3 carries no conserved phenylalanine or tryptophan at its end. The genes are TRBV10-3 and TRBJ1-1; 8 nucleotides align to TRBD1. Germline V CDR1 and CDR2: ENHRY, SYGVKD. The CDR3 loop spans 12 amino acids. The trim removed 4 bases at V and 8 bases at J, leaving 3 bases unmatched. CDR3 loop: CAISAGGLEAFL. As DNA, the CDR3 is TGTGCCATCAGTGCAGGGGGCTTGGAAGCTTTCTTA.

This clonotype was counted once. The chain uses TRBV2 and TRBJ2-6; no definite D call. Germline CDR1 and CDR2: SNHLY and FYNNEI. CDR3 length: 16 residues. Trimming cost V 3 bases and J 0 bases, with 9 bases left between them. As DNA, the CDR3 is TGTGCCAGCAGTGAGTCTGAGGTCTCTGGGGCCAACGTCCTGACTTTC. It codes for CASSESEVSGANVLTF.

This rearrangement joins TRBV30 to TRBJ1-2, with unresolved D. The V and J ends lost 3 bases and 8 bases respectively, with 16 bases between them. The CDR3 length is 13 residues. Germline assignment: CDR1 GTSNPN and CDR2 SVGIG (reference sequence). CDR3 amino acids: CAWRANGPRGYTF. The CDR3 DNA is TGTGCCTGGAGGGCGAATGGGCCTCGAGGCTACACCTTC.